The rows below give T cell receptor beta chains drawn from one sample of a study of blood T cell repertoires in COVID-19. The repertoire was sequenced with immunoSEQ multiplex PCR; TCRdb's copy has only in-frame clones and lacks some. The profile shows under 450,000 clones, 70% to 90% of them singletons. Specimen: peripheral blood. These receptor sequences come from a woman aged 55-75 years with COVID-19, enrolled during active disease. The CDR3 runs from the conserved cysteine through the conserved F or W. Fields, in order: J gene, D gene, V gene, clone size, CDR3 DNA, CDR3 protein. The D gene is left open where the match is weak. Clone size appears in some rows only: once, few, many, or a class for an expanded clone.

TRBJ2-1 | TRBD2 | TRBV3-1/TRBV3-2 | - | TGTGCCAGCAGCCATATAGCGGGGGCCCCTAGCTCCTACAATGAGCAGTTCTTC | CASSHIAGAPSSYNEQFF
TRBJ1-2 | TRBD1 | TRBV6-4 | once | TGTGCCAGCAGTGACTCGTGGCAGGGGGGTGGCTACACCTTC | CASSDSWQGGGYTF
TRBJ2-1 | TRBD2 | TRBV29-1 | - | TGCAGCGCCCTTAGCGGGGGGAGATACAATGAGCAGTTCTTC | CSALSGGRYNEQFF
TRBJ1-1 | - | TRBV27 | - | TGTGCCAGCAGTCTCCTAGGTGGAAGCGGAATGAACACTGAAGCTTTCTTT | CASSLLGGSGMNTEAFF
TRBJ2-7 | - | TRBV4-1 | - | TGCGCCAGCAGCCAACCTTCGGACAGGCAGTACTTC | CASSQPSDRQYF
TRBJ2-7 | - | TRBV30 | - | TGTGCCTGGACCTCGGACAGTGTTTACGAGCAGTACTTC | CAWTSDSVYEQYF
TRBJ1-5 | - | TRBV4-1 | - | TGCGCCAGCAGCCAGGACACTGGCGGTTTGGCCCAGCATTTT | CASSQDTGGLAQHF
TRBJ1-2 | - | TRBV18 | few | TGTGCCAGCTCCCCCTTGTCTCCCACCGGAGCTAACTATGGCTACACCTTC | CASSPLSPTGANYGYTF
TRBJ1-5 | - | TRBV30 | - | TGTGCCTGGGACTTCCCCTCGAGCAATCAGCCCCAGCATTTT | CAWDFPSSNQPQHF
TRBJ2-1 | TRBD1 | TRBV7-3 | - | TGTGCCAGCAGCCTCGGACAGGGGGGAAATGAGCAGTTCTTC | CASSLGQGGNEQFF
TRBJ1-4 | TRBD1 | TRBV2 | - | TGTGCCAGCAGTGATTTACGACAGGGGCAGAGTAGGCTGTTTTTT | CASSDLRQGQSRLFF
TRBJ1-6 | - | TRBV6-5 | - | TGTGCCAGCAGCCCGGACTCTTATAATTCACCCCTCCACTTT | CASSPDSYNSPLHF
TRBJ2-7 | TRBD2 | TRBV6-5 | - | TGTGCCAGCAGTTACGGAGCGGGGGCCTCCTACGAGCAGTACTTC | CASSYGAGASYEQYF
TRBJ2-7 | TRBD1 | TRBV5-6 | - | TGTGCCAGCAGCTTGGGACAGGGGTACAGCGAGCAGTACTTC | CASSLGQGYSEQYF
TRBJ2-2 | TRBD2 | TRBV6-2/TRBV6-3 | - | TGTGCCAGCAGTTCGGTGAGGCGGGGGGGCCCGACCACCGGGGAGCTGTTTTTT | CASSSVRRGGPTTGELFF
TRBJ2-1 | - | TRBV6-2/TRBV6-3 | - | TGTGCCAGCAGTTCACAAACCTACAATGAGCAGTTCTTC | CASSSQTYNEQFF
TRBJ1-2 | TRBD1 | TRBV3-1/TRBV3-2 | few | TGTGCCAGCAGGGGAACAGGGGCCCATGGCTACACCTTC | CASRGTGAHGYTF
TRBJ2-5 | TRBD2 | TRBV5-5 | - | TGTGCCAGCAGTAGAGGGGTAGCGGGGGGGCAGGAGACCCAGTACTTC | CASSRGVAGGQETQYF
TRBJ1-6 | TRBD1 | TRBV11-2 | - | TGTGCCAGCAGCCCGACAGGGGGCGATTCACCCCTCCACTTT | CASSPTGGDSPLHF
TRBJ1-2 | - | TRBV4-1 | once | TGCGCCAGCAGCCAAGAAACAGGGAACTATGGCTACACCTTC | CASSQETGNYGYTF
TRBJ1-1 | - | TRBV11-2 | - | TGTGCCAGCAGCTTGCGGGAGAACACTGAAGCTTTCTTT | CASSLRENTEAFF
TRBJ2-5 | TRBD2 | TRBV2 | - | TGTGCCAGCAGTGAAGGGCGGGGGGTAGGAGAGACCCAGTACTTC | CASSEGRGVGETQYF
TRBJ2-5 | - | TRBV30 | once | TGTGCCTGGAGTGTAGGCGGTGTCGGTGGCATTGCAAGACAAGAGACCCAGTACTTC | CAWSVGGVGGIARQETQYF
TRBJ1-2 | TRBD1 | TRBV6-5 | - | TGTGCCAGCAGTTACGCGACAGGGTGGAGGGCCTATGGCTACACCTTC | CASSYATGWRAYGYTF
TRBJ1-4 | TRBD1 | TRBV6-7 | - | TGTGCCAGCAGCATCCGGGACAGGGTCTCGAGACTGTTTTTT | CASSIRDRVSRLFF
TRBJ2-1 | TRBD2 | TRBV4-1 | - | TGCGCCAGCAGCCAAGTAGGGACTAGCGGGTACAATGAGCAGTTCTTC | CASSQVGTSGYNEQFF
TRBJ2-2 | - | TRBV5-4 | once | TGTGCCAGCAGCTTGGGGGAGGCGAACACCGGGGAGCTGTTTTTT | CASSLGEANTGELFF
TRBJ1-2 | - | TRBV12-3/TRBV12-4 | few | TGTGCCAGCAGCCAGGGCTACTATGGCTACACCTTC | CASSQGYYGYTF
TRBJ2-5 | TRBD1 | TRBV25-1 | - | TGTGCCAGCAGTGTCCGGGACAGGGTTGGAGAGACCCAGTACTTC | CASSVRDRVGETQYF